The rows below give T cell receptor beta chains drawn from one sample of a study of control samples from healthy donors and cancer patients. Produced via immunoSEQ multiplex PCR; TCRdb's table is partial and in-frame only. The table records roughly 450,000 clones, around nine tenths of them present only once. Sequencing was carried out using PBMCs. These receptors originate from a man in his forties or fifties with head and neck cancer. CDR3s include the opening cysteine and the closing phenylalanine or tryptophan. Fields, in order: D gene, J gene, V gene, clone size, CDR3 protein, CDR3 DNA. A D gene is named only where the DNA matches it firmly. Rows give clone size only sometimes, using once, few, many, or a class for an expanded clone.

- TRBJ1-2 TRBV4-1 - CASSQGGQTNYGYTF TGCGCCAGCAGCCAGGGAGGACAGACGAACTATGGCTACACCTTC
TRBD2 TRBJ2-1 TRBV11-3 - CASSWQTSGRANEQFF TGTGCCAGCAGCTGGCAGACTAGCGGGAGGGCCAATGAGCAGTTCTTC
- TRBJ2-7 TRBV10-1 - CASSESTAYEQYF TGCGCCAGCAGTGAGTCGACAGCCTACGAGCAGTACTTC
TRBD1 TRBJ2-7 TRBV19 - CASSNPRLGQGTYEQYF TGTGCCAGTAGCAACCCGCGACTAGGACAGGGGACATACGAGCAGTACTTC
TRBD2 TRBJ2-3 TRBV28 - CASSLTSGGNTDTQYF TGTGCCAGCAGTTTGACTAGCGGAGGAAACACAGATACGCAGTATTTT
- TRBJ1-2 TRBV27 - CASSLSGPNYGYTF TGTGCCAGCAGTTTATCTGGGCCTAACTATGGCTACACCTTC
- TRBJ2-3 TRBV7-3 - CASRLQEGRADTQYF TGTGCCAGCAGGCTGCAGGAGGGCCGCGCAGATACGCAGTATTTT
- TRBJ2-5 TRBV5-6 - CASSFSIGQETQYF TGTGCCAGCAGCTTTTCAATCGGCCAAGAGACCCAGTACTTC
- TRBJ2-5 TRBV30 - CAWTGGKNNQETQYF TGTGCCTGGACTGGCGGGAAGAATAACCAAGAGACCCAGTACTTC
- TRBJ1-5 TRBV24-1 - CATSEVNQPQHF TGTGCCACCAGTGAGGTAAACCAGCCCCAGCATTTT
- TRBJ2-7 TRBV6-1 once CASSETRVHEQYF TGTGCCAGCAGTGAGACCAGGGTCCACGAGCAGTACTTC
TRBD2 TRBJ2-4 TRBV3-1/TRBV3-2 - CASSLQGIAGVKNIQYF TGTGCCAGCAGCCTTCAGGGGATAGCGGGGGTAAAAAACATTCAGTACTTC
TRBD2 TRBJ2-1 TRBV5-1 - CASSLEVSGSSGRKFF TGCGCCAGCAGCTTGGAAGTTAGCGGGAGTTCGGGTCGTAAGTTCTTC
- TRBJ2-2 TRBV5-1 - CASSLASSGELFF TGCGCCAGCAGCTTGGCATCGTCCGGGGAGCTGTTTTTT
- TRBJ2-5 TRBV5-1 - CASSLDSEGETQYF TGCGCCAGCAGCTTGGATAGCGAAGGAGAGACCCAGTACTTC
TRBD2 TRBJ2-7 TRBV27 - CASSFSSGKYEQYF TGTGCCAGCAGTTTCTCTAGCGGGAAATATGAGCAGTACTTC
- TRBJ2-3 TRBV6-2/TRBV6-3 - CASSDPTPDTQYF TGTGCCAGCAGTGATCCTACCCCAGATACGCAGTATTTT
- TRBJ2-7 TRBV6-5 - CASGRQASYEQYF TGTGCCAGCGGGAGACAGGCTTCCTACGAGCAGTACTTC
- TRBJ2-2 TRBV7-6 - CASSQGGNTGELFF TGTGCCAGCAGCCAAGGCGGGAACACCGGGGAGCTGTTTTTT
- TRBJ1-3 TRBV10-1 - CASVRHSGNTIYF TGCGCCAGCGTCCGTCACTCTGGAAACACCATATATTTT
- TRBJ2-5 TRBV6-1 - CASSEWQIQETQYF TGTGCCAGCAGTGAATGGCAGATTCAAGAGACCCAGTACTTC
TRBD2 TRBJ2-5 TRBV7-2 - CASSLEERGGQKTQYF TGTGCCAGCAGCTTAGAGGAGCGGGGGGGCCAGAAGACCCAGTACTTC
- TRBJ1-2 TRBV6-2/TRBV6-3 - CASSYSRQELSPLGGYTF TGTGCCAGCAGTTACTCGCGACAGGAGCTGTCTCCTCTCGGGGGCTACACCTTC
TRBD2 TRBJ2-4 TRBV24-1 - CATSGTSGGENIQYF TGTGCCACCAGCGGGACTAGCGGGGGGGAAAACATTCAGTACTTC
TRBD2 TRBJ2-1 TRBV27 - CASSPQVASGHNEQFF TGTGCCAGCAGTCCGCAGGTAGCTAGCGGCCACAATGAGCAGTTCTTC
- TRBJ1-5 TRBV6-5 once CASRGLNQPQHF TGTGCCAGCAGGGGGCTCAATCAGCCCCAGCATTTT
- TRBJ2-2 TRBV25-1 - CASSELTGDTGELFF TGTGCCAGCAGTGAATTAACAGGCGACACCGGGGAGCTGTTTTTT
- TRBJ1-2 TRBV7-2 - CASSLLQGTSNYGYTF TGTGCCAGCAGCTTACTACAGGGTACCTCTAACTATGGCTACACCTTC
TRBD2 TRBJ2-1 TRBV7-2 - CASRRLAGLNEQFF TGTGCCAGCAGAAGACTAGCGGGCCTAAATGAGCAGTTCTTC
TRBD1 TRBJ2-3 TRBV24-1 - CATSDPSRGPDTQYF TGTGCCACCAGTGACCCCTCCAGGGGGCCAGATACGCAGTATTTT
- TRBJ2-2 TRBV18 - CASSPLSTDSLEYTGELFF TGTGCCAGCTCACCATTGTCCACGGACTCGCTGGAGTACACCGGGGAGCTGTTTTTT
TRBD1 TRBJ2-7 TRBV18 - CASSRTGLSYEQYF TGTGCCAGCTCGCGGACAGGCCTTTCCTACGAGCAGTACTTC
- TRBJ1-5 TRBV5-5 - CASSLRAGLSNQPQHF TGTGCCAGCAGCTTGCGGGCGGGGTTGAGCAATCAGCCCCAGCATTTT